The rows below give T cell receptor beta chains drawn from one sample of a study of T cells in Graves' hyperthyroidism and ophthalmopathy. TCRdb recomputed calls from the multiplex PCR reads with MiXCR, one row per CDR3 protein. The table has roughly 420,000 distinct CDR3 sequences, 15% to 19% seen once. The sample consisted of blood. The receptors were gathered from a woman younger than 35 with Graves' hyperthyroidism. Each CDR3 is given with its conserved first and last residue. The D gene is left open where the match is weak.

D: NA; V: TRBV4-2; J: TRBJ2-1; CDR3: CASSQDPAALEQFF
D: NA; V: TRBV11-1; J: TRBJ2-1; CDR3: CASSSGGLAFYNEQFF
D: NA; V: TRBV7-2; J: TRBJ2-1; CDR3: CASSLEGTRTYNEQFF
D: NA; V: TRBV20-1; J: TRBJ1-1; CDR3: CSARFDRNTEAFF
D: NA; V: TRBV4-3; J: TRBJ2-5; CDR3: CASSYHPRPGPQETQYF
D: TRBD1; V: TRBV28; J: TRBJ2-1; CDR3: CASSTNRGYNEQFF
D: TRBD1; V: TRBV6-1; J: TRBJ1-5; CDR3: CASSPRDRGLRQPQHF
D: NA; V: TRBV25-1; J: TRBJ2-3; CDR3: CASSGAAGRLDTQYF
D: NA; V: TRBV28; J: TRBJ1-5; CDR3: CASISGGNQPQHF
D: TRBD2; V: TRBV7-2; J: TRBJ2-1; CDR3: CASSLSGTSGARQFF
D: NA; V: TRBV5-1; J: TRBJ2-7; CDR3: CASSLYSDFYEQYF
D: TRBD1; V: TRBV7-8; J: TRBJ1-2; CDR3: CASSIGTGKNNYGYTF
D: TRBD2; V: TRBV10-2; J: TRBJ2-1; CDR3: CASRSGTSGYNEQFF
D: NA; V: TRBV28; J: TRBJ2-1; CDR3: CASSSVGSSYNEQFF
D: NA; V: TRBV14; J: TRBJ2-5; CDR3: CASSQDYVAQYF
D: NA; V: TRBV19; J: TRBJ2-5; CDR3: CASSIGGTVQETQYF
D: TRBD1; V: TRBV6-1; J: TRBJ2-7; CDR3: CATSTDRGYEQYF
D: NA; V: TRBV9; J: TRBJ1-2; CDR3: CASPREPGHTNYGYTF
D: TRBD2; V: TRBV6-6; J: TRBJ2-3; CDR3: CASSYSVVRGLARDQGTDTQYF
D: TRBD1; V: TRBV27; J: TRBJ2-7; CDR3: CASTQQTGNGKYEQYF
D: NA; V: TRBV10-2; J: TRBJ2-1; CDR3: CASSGLWHQSSYNEQFF
D: TRBD2; V: TRBV24-1; J: TRBJ2-1; CDR3: CATSREGLYNEQFF
D: TRBD1; V: TRBV7-2; J: TRBJ1-4; CDR3: CASSRVQGIDEKLFF
D: TRBD2; V: TRBV11-2; J: TRBJ2-7; CDR3: CASSLGSGANWEQYF
D: TRBD1; V: TRBV11-2; J: TRBJ2-7; CDR3: CASSSTRGWREQYF
D: NA; V: TRBV4-1; J: TRBJ1-5; CDR3: CASSQDRLGAQPQHF
D: TRBD2; V: TRBV20-1; J: TRBJ2-5; CDR3: CSAILAGGETQYF
D: NA; V: TRBV7-3; J: TRBJ2-2; CDR3: CASSLGGENTGELFF
D: NA; V: TRBV24-1; J: TRBJ1-1; CDR3: CATSDRGQAEAFF
D: NA; V: TRBV4-3; J: TRBJ1-1; CDR3: CASSRAGVGNTEAFF
D: TRBD2; V: TRBV5-1; J: TRBJ2-7; CDR3: CASSDWTSGIDEQYF
D: NA; V: TRBV19; J: TRBJ1-1; CDR3: CASSISLLRNTEAFF
D: TRBD2; V: TRBV3-1; J: TRBJ2-1; CDR3: CASSQDKRGVSYNEQFF
D: TRBD1; V: TRBV6-5; J: TRBJ2-1; CDR3: CASSYSNEGAEQFF
D: TRBD1; V: TRBV6-1; J: TRBJ1-4; CDR3: CASNYGTDTTNEKLFF
D: NA; V: TRBV19; J: TRBJ1-5; CDR3: CASSSTLGPRTNQPQHF
D: NA; V: TRBV11-3; J: TRBJ2-2; CDR3: CASSLVDMGGELFF
D: NA; V: TRBV20-1; J: TRBJ1-4; CDR3: CSASGNEKLFF
D: TRBD1; V: TRBV7-9; J: TRBJ2-7; CDR3: CATSSTGQGPWRGYYEQYF
D: NA; V: TRBV6-5; J: TRBJ2-4; CDR3: CASSWVGGAKNIQYF
D: NA; V: TRBV7-9; J: TRBJ2-1; CDR3: CASIGQTYNEQFF
D: NA; V: TRBV5-6; J: TRBJ2-5; CDR3: CASSLQGRGTQYF
D: NA; V: TRBV6-1; J: TRBJ1-1; CDR3: CASIIDGANTEAFF
D: NA; V: TRBV5-1; J: TRBJ2-1; CDR3: CASSPRTGHNEQFF
D: NA; V: TRBV25-1; J: TRBJ1-1; CDR3: CASTPDYLNTEAFF
D: NA; V: TRBV27; J: TRBJ2-3; CDR3: CASSSQGLTDTQYF
D: NA; V: TRBV10-3; J: TRBJ1-1; CDR3: CAISETLGGATEAFF
D: NA; V: TRBV9; J: TRBJ1-2; CDR3: CASSVGRTPLKGYTF
D: TRBD1; V: TRBV4-2; J: TRBJ1-3; CDR3: CASSQTQGAEDTIYF
D: TRBD2; V: TRBV4-1; J: TRBJ2-7; CDR3: CASSRVLAGGRYEQYF
D: NA; V: TRBV2; J: TRBJ2-4; CDR3: CASSGLPRVAKNIQYF
D: TRBD2; V: TRBV12-3/TRBV12-4; J: TRBJ2-7; CDR3: CASSPTGGEGYEQYF
D: NA; V: TRBV28; J: TRBJ1-5; CDR3: CASRLGVINQPQHF
D: TRBD2; V: TRBV27; J: TRBJ2-3; CDR3: CASSRTSGSSDTQYF
D: NA; V: TRBV7-2; J: TRBJ1-6; CDR3: CASSLVEGSLSPLHF
D: NA; V: TRBV10-3; J: TRBJ2-2; CDR3: CAISGPGIVGELFF